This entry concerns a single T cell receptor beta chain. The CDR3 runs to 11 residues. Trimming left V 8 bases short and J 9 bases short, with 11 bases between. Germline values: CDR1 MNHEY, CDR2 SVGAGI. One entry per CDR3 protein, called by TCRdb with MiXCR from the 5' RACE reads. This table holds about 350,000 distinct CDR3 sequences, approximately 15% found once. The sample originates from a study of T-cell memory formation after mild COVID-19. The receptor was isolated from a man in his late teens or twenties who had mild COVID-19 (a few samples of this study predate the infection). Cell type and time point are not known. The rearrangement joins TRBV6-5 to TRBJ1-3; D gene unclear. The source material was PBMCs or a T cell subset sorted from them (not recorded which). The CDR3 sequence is CASFSGRTIYF. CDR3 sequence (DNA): TGTGCCAGCTTCAGCGGACGCACCATATATTTT.